This TCR beta chain was documented in a study of blood T cells in healthy people across ages (dated by TCRdb to between 2014 and 2017). In terms of the full investigation: In model experiments, template switching captured roughly one uniquely barcoded TCR beta cDNA molecule for every two T cells. Age-related changes in TCR beta repertoire diversity were measured in the study by deep sequencing normalized with unique cDNA molecular identifiers. Using the same blood draw, the study looked at two additional independent replicas of 1 million unique cDNA reads for two donors, one aged 18 to 30 and the other aged 80 or older. The donors were split into four age groups: young (average about 16 years), middle-aged (more than 35), aged (around 67) and long-lived (roughly 86).

This clonotype was counted only a few times. Its antigen remains unidentified. Per-base quality was not reported, and no clone a single base away is much larger than it. The library was obtained by 5' RACE. These reads were obtained on an Illumina HiSeq 2500. A second PCR of roughly 6 to 11 cycles was run with a J-beta primer mix and a sample-barcoded 5' primer. A unique molecular identifier was introduced onto each TCR beta cDNA molecule by a template-switch 5' adaptor carrying 12 random nucleotides. At least 3 million CDR3-containing paired-end reads were obtained from each sample. First-strand cDNA synthesis was performed from all RNA using the Mint cDNA synthesis kit, with priming by a TRBC-specific oligonucleotide. Following uracil-DNA glycosylase treatment, a first 18-cycle PCR with universal primers M1SS and BC2_uni_R was performed on all cDNA. The paper's processing steps were these. Normalization of each sample was performed by random selection of 1 million high-quality reads, each carrying a distinct molecular identifier. Reads sharing molecular identifiers were discarded rather than binned into consensus sequences. MiTCR, with a Q25 quality threshold and the strictest error-elimination algorithm, was used for CDR3 identification, clonotype clustering and error correction. A nonparametric unseen species model with Euler transformation was used to estimate lower-bound total TCR beta diversity. TCRdb cleaned the public reads at Q25 with fastp, built clones with MiXCR and kept in-frame beta chains. When rows share a CDR3 protein, they turn into one entry using the most common DNA and genes. The V and J calls follow TCRdb's processing rather than the paper's. The sample table holds roughly 800,000 distinct CDR3 sequences, of which approximately 25% were seen once. The ten largest clonotypes hold under 10% of the sample.

Systemically healthy Caucasian individuals from Russia, 39 in total and aged roughly 6 to 100 years, were included as donors. Each donor gave ten milliliters of peripheral blood, collected into EDTA-treated Vacutainer tubes. PBMCs were isolated by Ficoll-Paque density-gradient centrifugation, with at least 6 million obtained per sample. Total RNA, at least 5 micrograms per sample, was extracted from PBMCs with Trizol reagent. Naive CD45RAhigh/CD27high T cell percentages were measured by flow cytometry on a PBMC aliquot from every donor. The germline ends are 15 bases apart after V is trimmed by 3 bases and J by 0 bases. According to the germline V gene (reference sequence), CDR1 reads DFQATT and CDR2 reads SNEGSKA. The CDR3 holds 16 amino acids from the cysteine to the phenylalanine. The kept DNA is CDR3 alone, 48 bases in frame from the first base. Paper-wide results and their limitations: Because donor CMV infection status was unknown, age-related changes in expanded clonotypes were potentially confounded. As age increased, observed TCR beta diversity per million T cells dropped in a roughly linear way, and a significant reduction was already evident by age around 41. Compared with the aged group, the long-lived group had more naive CD4+ T cells, fewer expanded clones and increased TCR diversity, a pattern suggesting age selection. There was a strong correlation between observed TCR beta diversity and the percentage of naive T cells measured by flow cytometry. Estimates of total diversity based on one million sequenced T cells were considered lower bounds and underestimates. Bulk unsorted PBMC profiling prevented conclusive comparison of naive and antigen-experienced compartments.

The data were also submitted as part of a second study, on T cells of mothers and their children. As described in the second report: Nine systemically healthy Caucasian individuals, comprising three mothers and their six children, were included as donors. cDNA synthesis used all of the extracted RNA, with roughly 1.5 ug of RNA in each 15 ul reaction. In the second PCR, the M1S primer introduced both the sample barcodes and 2-4 random nucleotides. Each mother yielded over 10 million TCR beta CDR3 reads and each child 2.5 million to 3 million reads. Thymic selection shapes the output of TCR recombination in a similar way in related and unrelated pairs, and inherited differences have a minor effect. Normalized repertoire overlap was always slightly but never significantly higher in related than unrelated mother-child pairs. No persistent microchimeric T cell clones were detected, at a sensitivity of 90 to 100 clones per million clonotypes. In the study, deep NGS was used to compare the TCR beta repertoires of mothers and children, and features distinguishing related mother-child pairs from unrelated individuals were sought. On average, the children were approximately 11 +/- 4 years old, while the mothers were around 40 +/- 4 years old. After adapter ligation was performed with NEBNext reagents, the libraries were sequenced on an Illumina HiSeq 2000 with 100+100 nt paired-end reads. To prevent cross-contamination, the mother and child libraries were prepared a month apart and were sequenced in separate runs. For each donor, between about 450,000 and 2,300,000 distinct TCR beta clonotypes were identified. Naive TCR beta clonotypes were estimated from low-frequency clonotypes matched to each donor's FACS-determined naive share, without sorting.

The origin of this receptor is a boy between 5 and 17 years old in good health. The chain links TRBV20-1 with TRBJ2-1, with a weak D call of TRBD2 (6 bases match). The sequenced sample consisted of blood. For the CDR3, the sequence is CSASGAGVSSYNEQFF. The DNA reads TGCAGTGCTAGCGGAGCGGGCGTCAGCTCCTACAATGAGCAGTTCTTC.